The present T cell receptor (beta chain) was sequenced within a study of shared clonotypes between healthy human individuals. Each sample came from a Caucasian adult donor living in Nashville, Tennessee. Subsets obtained from CD4+ cells comprised CD45RA+ naive and CD45RA-negative memory cells. It was roughly 190 ng DNA, 33,000 or so T cell genomes, that sorted-subset replicate PCRs used. Original processing notes: Junction-only immunoSEQ data arrived without quality scores, meaning filtering differed. The method was immunoSEQ multiplex PCR; TCRdb's version includes in-frame clones alone and lacks a portion of them. For V, J and clone size, that table is used; D and trimming come from the DNA. There are some 1,100,000 clones in the sample; about 84% occur only once, and 0.5% to 0.6% lies in the top ten. This clone was seen a few times. Trimming took 7 bases from V and 3 from J, leaving 15 bases between them. The CDR3 runs 15 residues. Germline CDR1 SGHDN, CDR2 FVKESK.

This sequence originates from a young man in good health. Some clones in this sample may be carry-over from other donors' samples. Sequencing was done on a sample of memory CD4+ T cells from PBMCs. Subset: CD45RA-negative fraction. The rearrangement links TRBV14 to TRBJ1-4, with D uncertain. DNA for the CDR3: TGTGCCAGCACCCCACCTTTTCAGCCTAATGAAAAACTGTTTTTT. Protein: CASTPPFQPNEKLFF.